Below, one T cell receptor beta chain is given with its context. This specimen comes from a study of blood T cell repertoires in COVID-19. Study-wide context: COVID-19 samples from acute and convalescent phases originated in the United States, Italy and Spain. The analysed material was cDNA or gDNA that came from T cells, B-cell-depleted T cells, or PBMCs.

Enrollment of patients from Seattle took place during active infection, with longitudinal follow-up. In the study's own analysis: Estimation of nucleated cell counts was performed using reference gene primer amplification. This table comes from immunoSEQ multiplex PCR, and its TCRdb copy is limited to in-frame clones, with some not included. V, J and clone size are those of that table, while D and trimming were read from the DNA. In the table there are more than 300,000 clones, about 91% of which are singletons. This CDR3 region has 14 residues. Trimming pared 6 bases from V and 7 bases from J, leaving 15 bases between. Per germline, CDR1 SNHLY and CDR2 FYNNEI.

V usage is TRBV2 and J usage is TRBJ1-4, with TRBD1 as a possible D gene (6 bases). The source of this sequence is a woman aged 30 to 39 with COVID-19, enrolled during active disease. The sample comprised peripheral blood. CDR3 sequence reads: CASRNRASAEKLFF. The DNA for the CDR3 is TGTGCCAGCAGGAACAGGGCGAGTGCTGAAAAACTGTTTTTT.